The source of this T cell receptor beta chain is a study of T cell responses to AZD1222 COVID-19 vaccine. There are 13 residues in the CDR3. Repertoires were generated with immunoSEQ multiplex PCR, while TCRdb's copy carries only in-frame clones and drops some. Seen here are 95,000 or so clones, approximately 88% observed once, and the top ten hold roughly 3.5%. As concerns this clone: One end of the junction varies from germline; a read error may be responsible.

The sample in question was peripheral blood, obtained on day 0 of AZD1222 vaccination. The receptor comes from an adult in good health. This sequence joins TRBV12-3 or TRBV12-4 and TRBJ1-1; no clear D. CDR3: CASSIALNTEAFF. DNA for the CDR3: TGTGCCAGCAGTATAGCACTGAACACTGAAGCTTTCTTT.